A selection of T cell receptor beta chains follows, all from one sample in a study of human T cells and chemical hapten exposure. TCRdb recomputed calls from the RACE reads with MiXCR, one row per CDR3 protein. Here the sample spans about 120,000 distinct CDR3 sequences, approximately 15% being singletons. Sequenced material: whole blood, taken in connection with sensitization to the hapten diphenylcyclopropenone (DPC). The origin of the receptors is a man younger than 35 with alopecia areata. Some clones in this sample may be carry-over from other donors' samples. Both conserved end residues are part of each CDR3. The D gene is left open where the match is weak. Not all rows give a size; the values are once, few, many and, for expanded clones, a class.

J | length | D | V | size | DNA | CDR3
TRBJ1-5 | 19 | - | TRBV28 | - | TGTGCCAGCAGTTCTCGGTTCGTTGGCAGACCCTATAGCAATCAGCCCCAGCATTTT | CASSSRFVGRPYSNQPQHF
TRBJ1-2 | 13 | TRBD1 | TRBV11-2 | many | TGTGCCAGCAGTTCACAGGGGGCCGGTGGCTACACCTTC | CASSSQGAGGYTF
TRBJ1-1 | 14 | TRBD1 | TRBV18 | - | TGTGCCAGCTCACCCGGACAGGGCGTCACTGAAGCTTTCTTT | CASSPGQGVTEAFF
TRBJ1-2 | 11 | - | TRBV29-1 | - | TGCAGCGTTGTATCCAGCTATGGCTACACCTTC | CSVVSSYGYTF
TRBJ1-5 | 15 | TRBD1 | TRBV28 | few | TGTGCCAGCAGTCCCCCTACAGGGGCTTGGCAGCCCCAGCATTTT | CASSPPTGAWQPQHF
TRBJ1-5 | 14 | - | TRBV10-3 | many | TGTGCCATCAGAGCTACAGGGTCGAACCAGCCCCAGCATTTT | CAIRATGSNQPQHF
TRBJ1-1 | 16 | - | TRBV7-6 | many | TGTGCCAGCAGACCCACCACGACAGGCCCGAACACTGAAGCTTTCTTT | CASRPTTTGPNTEAFF
TRBJ2-2 | 19 | - | TRBV4-1 | few | TGCGCCAGCAGCCAAGTAACGGAGGTACAGGGTCTGTACACCGGGGAGCTGTTTTTT | CASSQVTEVQGLYTGELFF
TRBJ1-4 | 13 | - | TRBV27 | few | TGTGCCAGCAGTGGACGGTATAATGAAAAACTGTTTTTT | CASSGRYNEKLFF
TRBJ1-1 | 12 | - | TRBV6-2/TRBV6-3 | - | TGTGCCGTCAGGGACCAGGACGGTGAAGCTTTCTTT | CAVRDQDGEAFF
TRBJ2-3 | 15 | TRBD2 | TRBV9 | few | TGTGCCAGCAGCGTAGCTACGTGGGGAGGGGATACGCAGTATTTT | CASSVATWGGDTQYF
TRBJ2-3 | 15 | - | TRBV7-2 | few | TGTGCCAGCAGCTTAGAGTTATCCATTTCAGATACGCAGTATTTT | CASSLELSISDTQYF
TRBJ2-3 | 15 | - | TRBV11-2 | many | TGTGCCAGCAGCCAAATCCTAACTAGCACAGATACGCAGTATTTT | CASSQILTSTDTQYF